This T cell receptor (beta chain) was captured by sequencing in a study of T cell responses to AZD1222 COVID-19 vaccine. Study-wide findings and caveats: Unmutated variant regions are reportedly the target of nearly half of TCRs that are spike-specific.

The sample holds one count of this clone. What it binds is not known. The method was immunoSEQ multiplex PCR; TCRdb's version includes in-frame clones alone and lacks a portion of them. The profile shows just under 90,000 clones, over 75% of them singletons. V gave up 2 bases and J gave up 5 bases; unmatched junction bases: 7. There are 16 residues in the CDR3. Germline values: CDR1 KGHSH, CDR2 LQKENI. Recipients boosted at about 4 weeks or about 12 weeks are pooled. Sequencing was performed on peripheral blood, taken 28 days after the second AZD1222 dose. The receptor was isolated from an adult who received the AZD1222 COVID-19 vaccine. The V gene is TRBV18, the J gene TRBJ1-1; 11 positions agree with TRBD1. Here the CDR3 reads CASSPGPDRGRTEAFF. CDR3 DNA sequence: TGTGCCAGCTCACCAGGGCCGGACAGGGGGCGTACTGAAGCTTTCTTT.